The present T cell receptor beta chain was sequenced within a study of blood T cells in healthy people across ages. PCR was performed a second time for about 7 to 11 cycles using a sample-barcoded 5' primer and a J-beta primer mix. Every molecule of cDNA carried a tag from a template-switch adaptor with 12 random nucleotides. A single record per CDR3 protein comes from TCRdb applying MiXCR to the 5' RACE reads. The table lists approximately 780,000 distinct CDR3 sequences, roughly 24% of them singletons. With 4 bases clipped from V and 7 bases from J, the junction kept 9 bases outside the gene matches. This CDR3 region has 15 residues. Germline loops: CDR1 LGHNA, CDR2 YSLEER. The sample was also linked to a second study, of T cells of mothers and their children. From that paper: The study obtained over 8.5 million TCR beta CDR3 reads per mother and around 3 million per child.

The chain couples TRBV4-3 to TRBJ2-1, with 8 bases matching TRBD1. The source material was blood. The source is a boy aged 10-17 years in good health. The DNA of the CDR3 is TGCGCCAGCAGCCCCAGGGGGCTCGAGGGGAATGAGCAGTTCTTC. Its protein is CASSPRGLEGNEQFF.